The sequence of this T cell receptor (beta chain) was determined in a study of PD-L1 blockade in urothelial cancer. Study overall: Blood analysis occurred 3 weeks (second dose) and 6 weeks after treatment start. Counts from blood samples showed a median of 141,255 T cells.

Clones were read by immunoSEQ multiplex PCR, and TCRdb kept only the in-frame ones, dropping some. The sample has over 75,000 clones, 70% to 90% seen once; the top ten hold approximately 15%. Time point denoted: pretreatment peripheral blood. Locally advanced or metastatic urothelial carcinoma was diagnosed in the patients. The V and J ends lost 5 bases and 0 bases, in that order; junction bases with no gene match: 13. The CDR3 extends over 18 amino acids. Germline V gene sequence: CDR1 SGHNT, CDR2 YENEEA. The count of this clone is one. This clonotype originated in a man aged 55 to 69 with urothelial cancer. J is TRBJ1-3 and V is TRBV11-3; 7 nucleotides line up with TRBD1. The material was PBMCs, obtained around atezolizumab (anti-PD-L1) treatment. The CDR3 region is CASSLSTLTGLSGNTIYF. The CDR3 DNA reads TGTGCCAGCAGCCTTTCGACCCTGACAGGGCTCTCTGGAAACACCATATATTTT.